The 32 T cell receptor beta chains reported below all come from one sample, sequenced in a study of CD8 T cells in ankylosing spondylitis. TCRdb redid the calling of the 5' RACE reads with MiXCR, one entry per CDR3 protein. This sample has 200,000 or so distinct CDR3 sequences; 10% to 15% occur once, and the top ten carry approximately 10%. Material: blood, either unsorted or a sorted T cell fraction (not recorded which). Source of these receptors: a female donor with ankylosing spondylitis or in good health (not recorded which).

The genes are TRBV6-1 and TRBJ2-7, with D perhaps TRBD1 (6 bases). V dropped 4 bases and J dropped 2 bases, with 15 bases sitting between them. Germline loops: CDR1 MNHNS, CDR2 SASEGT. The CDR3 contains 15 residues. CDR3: CASSGQGTAPYEQYF. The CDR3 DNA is TGTGCCAGCAGTGGGCAGGGGACGGCACCCTACGAGCAGTACTTC.

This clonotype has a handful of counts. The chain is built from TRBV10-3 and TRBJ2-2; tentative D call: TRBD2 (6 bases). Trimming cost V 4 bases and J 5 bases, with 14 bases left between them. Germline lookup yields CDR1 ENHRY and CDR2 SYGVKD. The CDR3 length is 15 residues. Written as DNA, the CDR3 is TGTGCCATCAGTGCGCTCGGGGGTAGTACCGGGGAGCTGTTTTTT. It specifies CAISALGGSTGELFF.

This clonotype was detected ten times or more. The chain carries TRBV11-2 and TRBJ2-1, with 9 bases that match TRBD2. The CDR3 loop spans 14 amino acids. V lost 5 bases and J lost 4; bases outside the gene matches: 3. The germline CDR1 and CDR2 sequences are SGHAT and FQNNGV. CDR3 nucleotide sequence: TGTGCCAGCAGCATCAGCGGGAGGTACAATGAGCAGTTCTTC. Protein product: CASSISGRYNEQFF.

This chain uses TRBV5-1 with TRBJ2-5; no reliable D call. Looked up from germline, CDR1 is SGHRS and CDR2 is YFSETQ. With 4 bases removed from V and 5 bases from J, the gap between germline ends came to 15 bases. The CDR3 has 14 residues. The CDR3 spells CASSPDLFWETQYF. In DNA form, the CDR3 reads TGCGCCAGCAGCCCGGACCTATTCTGGGAGACCCAGTACTTC.

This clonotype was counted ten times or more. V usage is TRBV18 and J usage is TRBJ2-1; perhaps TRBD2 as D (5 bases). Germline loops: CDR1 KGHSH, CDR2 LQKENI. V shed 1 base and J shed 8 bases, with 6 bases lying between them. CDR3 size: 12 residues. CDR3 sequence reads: CASSPLGDEQFF. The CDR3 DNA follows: TGTGCCAGCTCACCACTGGGAGATGAGCAGTTCTTC.

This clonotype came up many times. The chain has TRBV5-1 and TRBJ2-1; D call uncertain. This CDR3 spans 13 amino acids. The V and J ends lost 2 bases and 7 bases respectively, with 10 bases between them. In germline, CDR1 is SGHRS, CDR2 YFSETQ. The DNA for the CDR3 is TGCGCCAGCAGCTTAGGTAGAGATAATGAGCAGTTCTTC. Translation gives CASSLGRDNEQFF.

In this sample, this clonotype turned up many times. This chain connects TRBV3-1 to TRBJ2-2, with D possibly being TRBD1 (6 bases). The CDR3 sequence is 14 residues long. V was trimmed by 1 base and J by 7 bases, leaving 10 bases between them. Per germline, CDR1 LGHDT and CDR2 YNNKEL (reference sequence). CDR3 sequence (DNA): TGTGCCAGCAGCCAAGGGACAGCTGGCGGGGAGCTGTTTTTT. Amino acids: CASSQGTAGGELFF.

CDR3 residues: CASSLVAGGNTGELFF. CDR3 nucleotide sequence: TGCGCCAGCAGCTTGGTGGCAGGGGGAAACACCGGGGAGCTGTTTTTT. This chain connects TRBV5-1 to TRBJ2-2; TRBD1 aligns across 7 bases. The CDR3 is 16 residues long. Per the germline V gene, CDR1 is SGHRS and CDR2 is YFSETQ. V was clipped by 0 bases and J by 2 bases; unmatched bases: 4.

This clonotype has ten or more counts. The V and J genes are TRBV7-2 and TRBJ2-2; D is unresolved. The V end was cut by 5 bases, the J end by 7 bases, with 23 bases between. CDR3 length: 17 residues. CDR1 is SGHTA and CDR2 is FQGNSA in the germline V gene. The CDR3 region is CASSPSFGASRIGELFF. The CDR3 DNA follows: TGTGCCAGCAGCCCCTCCTTCGGTGCTTCTCGGATCGGGGAGCTGTTTTTT.

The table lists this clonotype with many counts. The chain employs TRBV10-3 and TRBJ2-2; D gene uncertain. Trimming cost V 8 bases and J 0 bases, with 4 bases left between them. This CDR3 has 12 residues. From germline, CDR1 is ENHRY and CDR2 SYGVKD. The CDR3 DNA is TGTGCCATCTTCGCGAACACCGGGGAGCTGTTTTTT. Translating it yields CAIFANTGELFF.

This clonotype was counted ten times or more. The CDR3 spells CASRPGTTSYNEQFF. The CDR3 nucleotides read TGTGCCAGCAGGCCCGGGACAACCTCCTACAATGAGCAGTTCTTC. The V and J genes are TRBV12-3 or TRBV12-4 and TRBJ2-1, with D possibly being TRBD1 (6 bases). There are 15 residues in the CDR3. The ends were cut back, 6 bases at V and 0 bases at J, with 12 bases in the middle.

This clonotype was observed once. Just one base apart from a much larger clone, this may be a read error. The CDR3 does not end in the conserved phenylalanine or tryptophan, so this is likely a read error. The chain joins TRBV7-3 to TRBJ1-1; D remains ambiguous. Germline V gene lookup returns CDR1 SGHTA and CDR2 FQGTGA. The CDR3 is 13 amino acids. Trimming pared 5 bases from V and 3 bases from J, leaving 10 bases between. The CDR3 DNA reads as TGTGCCAGCAGCAGCGCCAGGTACACTGAAGCTTTCCTT. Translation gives CASSSARYTEAFL.

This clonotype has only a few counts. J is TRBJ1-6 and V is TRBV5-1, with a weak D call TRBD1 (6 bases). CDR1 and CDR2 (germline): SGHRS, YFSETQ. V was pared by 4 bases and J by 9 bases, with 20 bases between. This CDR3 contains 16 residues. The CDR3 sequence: CASSKVQGMDGSPLHF. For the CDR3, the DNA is TGCGCCAGCAGCAAAGTACAGGGAATGGACGGTTCACCCCTCCACTTT.

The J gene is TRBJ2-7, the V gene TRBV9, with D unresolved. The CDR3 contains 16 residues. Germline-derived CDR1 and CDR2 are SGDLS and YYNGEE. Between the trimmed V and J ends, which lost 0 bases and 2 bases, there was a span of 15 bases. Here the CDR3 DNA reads TGTGCCAGCAGCGTAGCCGGTGACAAGCCTACCTACGAGCAGTACTTC. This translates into CASSVAGDKPTYEQYF.

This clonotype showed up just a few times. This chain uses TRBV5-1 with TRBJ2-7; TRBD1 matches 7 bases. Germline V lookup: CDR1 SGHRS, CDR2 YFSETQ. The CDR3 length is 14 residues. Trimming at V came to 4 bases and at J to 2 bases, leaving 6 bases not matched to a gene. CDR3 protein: CASSPGQAPYEQYF. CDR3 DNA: TGCGCCAGCAGCCCTGGACAGGCCCCCTACGAGCAGTACTTC.

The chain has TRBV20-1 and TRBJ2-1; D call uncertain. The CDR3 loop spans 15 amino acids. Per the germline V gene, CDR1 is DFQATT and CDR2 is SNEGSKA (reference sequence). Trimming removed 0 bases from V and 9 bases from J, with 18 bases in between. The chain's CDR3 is CSAREFGGPVTEQFF. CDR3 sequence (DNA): TGCAGTGCTAGAGAATTCGGCGGACCGGTCACTGAGCAGTTCTTC.

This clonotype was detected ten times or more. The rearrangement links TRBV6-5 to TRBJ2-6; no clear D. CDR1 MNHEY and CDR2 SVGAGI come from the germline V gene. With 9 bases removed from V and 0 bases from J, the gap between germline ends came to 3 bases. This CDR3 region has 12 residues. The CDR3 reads CASSSGANVLTF. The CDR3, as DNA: TGTGCCAGTAGCTCTGGGGCCAACGTCCTGACTTTC.

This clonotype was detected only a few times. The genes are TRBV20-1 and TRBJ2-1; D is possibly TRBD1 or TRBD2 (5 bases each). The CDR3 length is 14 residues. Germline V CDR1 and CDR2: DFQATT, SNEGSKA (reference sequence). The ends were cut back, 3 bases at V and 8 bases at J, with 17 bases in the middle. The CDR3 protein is CSARVYGASDEQFF. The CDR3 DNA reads TGCAGTGCTAGGGTTTACGGGGCCTCTGATGAGCAGTTCTTC.

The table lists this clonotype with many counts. Here the CDR3 reads CSATQAITGGYTF. The DNA of the CDR3 is TGCAGTGCAACCCAGGCCATAACGGGCGGCTACACCTTC. This chain joins TRBV20-1 and TRBJ1-2, with unresolved D. This CDR3 is built from 13 residues. Germline CDR1 and CDR2: DFQATT and SNEGSKA (reference sequence). Trimming removed 6 bases at V and 8 bases at J, with 19 bases between.

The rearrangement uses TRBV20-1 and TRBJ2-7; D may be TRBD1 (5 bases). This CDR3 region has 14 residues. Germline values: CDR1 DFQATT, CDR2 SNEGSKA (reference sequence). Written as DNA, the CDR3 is TGCAGAAGGGGTTATACTCCTCACCTCTGGGAGCAGTACTTC. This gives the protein CRRGYTPHLWEQYF.

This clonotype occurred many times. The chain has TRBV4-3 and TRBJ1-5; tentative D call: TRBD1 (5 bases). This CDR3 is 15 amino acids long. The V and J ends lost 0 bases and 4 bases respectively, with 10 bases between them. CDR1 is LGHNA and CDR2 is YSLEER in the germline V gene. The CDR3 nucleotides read TGCGCCAGCAGCCAAGATTGGGGCACAAATCAGCCCCAGCATTTT. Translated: CASSQDWGTNQPQHF.

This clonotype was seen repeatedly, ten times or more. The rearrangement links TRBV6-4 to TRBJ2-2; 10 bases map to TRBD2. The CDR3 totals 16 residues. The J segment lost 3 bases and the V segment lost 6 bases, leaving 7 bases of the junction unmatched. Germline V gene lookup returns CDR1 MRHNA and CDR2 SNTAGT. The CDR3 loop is CASSDLAGEDTGELFF. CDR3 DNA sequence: TGTGCCAGCAGCGACCTAGCGGGAGAGGACACCGGGGAGCTGTTTTTT.

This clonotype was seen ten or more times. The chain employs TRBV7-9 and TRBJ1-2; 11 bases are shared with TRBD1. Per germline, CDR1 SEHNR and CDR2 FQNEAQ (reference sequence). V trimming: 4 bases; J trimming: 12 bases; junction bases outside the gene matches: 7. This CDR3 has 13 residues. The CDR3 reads CASSSRDRGTDTF. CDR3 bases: TGTGCCAGCAGCTCGCGGGACAGGGGGACCGACACCTTC.

The CDR3 DNA sequence: TGTGCCAGCAGCTTTTGGAGGCTAGTGGAAGGCGAGCAGTACTTC. The encoded protein is CASSFWRLVEGEQYF. The chain recombines TRBV7-4 with TRBJ2-7, with TRBD2 as a possible D gene (5 bases). CDR1 is SGHVT and CDR2 is SQSDAQ in the germline V gene. V was cut by 3 bases and J by 6 bases, with 18 bases left in between. The length of the CDR3 is 15 residues.

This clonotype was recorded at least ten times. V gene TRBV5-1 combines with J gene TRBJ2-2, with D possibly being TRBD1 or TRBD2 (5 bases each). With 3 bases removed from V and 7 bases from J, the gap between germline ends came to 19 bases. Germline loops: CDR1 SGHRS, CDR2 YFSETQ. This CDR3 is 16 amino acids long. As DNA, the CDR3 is TGCGCCAGCAGCTCTGCCGGGACCTTTTTTGTCGGGGAGCTGTTTTTT. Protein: CASSSAGTFFVGELFF.

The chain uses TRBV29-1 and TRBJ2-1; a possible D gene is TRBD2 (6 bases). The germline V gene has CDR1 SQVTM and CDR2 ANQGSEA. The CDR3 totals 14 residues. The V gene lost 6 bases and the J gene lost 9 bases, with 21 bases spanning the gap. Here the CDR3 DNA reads TGCAGCGTCCTCAGTGGTGGGGCGGGGAGTGAGCAGTTCTTC. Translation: CSVLSGGAGSEQFF.

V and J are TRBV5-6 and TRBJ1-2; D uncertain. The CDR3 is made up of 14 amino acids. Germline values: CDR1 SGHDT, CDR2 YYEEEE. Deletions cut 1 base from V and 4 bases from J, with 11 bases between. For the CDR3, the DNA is TGTGCCAGCAGCTTGCCCCAGCTTACCTATGGCTACACCTTC. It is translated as CASSLPQLTYGYTF.

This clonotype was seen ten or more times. CDR3: CASIPTGFRSEQFF. CDR3 DNA: TGTGCCAGCATCCCTACCGGGTTCCGCAGTGAGCAGTTCTTC. The rearrangement joins TRBV12-3 or TRBV12-4 to TRBJ2-1; D ambiguous. Trimming pared 7 bases from V and 9 bases from J, leaving 19 bases between. The CDR3 has 14 residues.

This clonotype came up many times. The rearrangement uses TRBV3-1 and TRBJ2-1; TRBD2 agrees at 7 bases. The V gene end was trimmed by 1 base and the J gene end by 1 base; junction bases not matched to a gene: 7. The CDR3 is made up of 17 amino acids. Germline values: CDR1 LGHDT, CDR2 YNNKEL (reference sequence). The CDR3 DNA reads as TGTGCCAGCAGCCAAGTGGGTGCTAGCGGTTCCTACAATGAGCAGTTCTTC. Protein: CASSQVGASGSYNEQFF.

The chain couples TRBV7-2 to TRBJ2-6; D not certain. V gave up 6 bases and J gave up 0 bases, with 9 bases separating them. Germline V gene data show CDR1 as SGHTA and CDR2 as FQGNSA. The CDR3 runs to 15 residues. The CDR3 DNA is TGTGCCAGCAGATTCGCGAGCTCTGGGGCCAACGTCCTGACTTTC. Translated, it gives CASRFASSGANVLTF.

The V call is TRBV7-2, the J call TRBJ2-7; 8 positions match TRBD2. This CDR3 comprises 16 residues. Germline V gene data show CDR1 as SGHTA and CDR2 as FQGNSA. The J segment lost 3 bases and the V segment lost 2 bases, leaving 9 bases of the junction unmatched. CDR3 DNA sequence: TGTGCCAGCAGCTTATGGGGAGCGGGAGCCTACTACGAGCAGTACTTC. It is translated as CASSLWGAGAYYEQYF.

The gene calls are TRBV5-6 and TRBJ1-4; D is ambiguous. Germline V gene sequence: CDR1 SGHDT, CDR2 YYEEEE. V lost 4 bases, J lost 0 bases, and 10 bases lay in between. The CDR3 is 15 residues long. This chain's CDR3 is CASSLGLTTNEKLFF. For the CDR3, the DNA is TGTGCCAGCAGCCTGGGCCTTACAACTAATGAAAAACTGTTTTTT.